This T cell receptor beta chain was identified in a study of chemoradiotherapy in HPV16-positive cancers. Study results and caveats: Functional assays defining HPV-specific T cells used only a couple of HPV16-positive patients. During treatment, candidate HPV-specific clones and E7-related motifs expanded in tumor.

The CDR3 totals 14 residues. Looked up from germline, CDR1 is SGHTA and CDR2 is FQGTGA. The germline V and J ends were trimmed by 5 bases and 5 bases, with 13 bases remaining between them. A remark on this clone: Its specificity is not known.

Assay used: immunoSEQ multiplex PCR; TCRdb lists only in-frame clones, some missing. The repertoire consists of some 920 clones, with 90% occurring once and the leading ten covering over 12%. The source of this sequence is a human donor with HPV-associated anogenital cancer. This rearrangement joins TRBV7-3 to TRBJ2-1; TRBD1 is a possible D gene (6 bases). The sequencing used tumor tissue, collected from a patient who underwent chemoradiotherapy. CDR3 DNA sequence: TGTGCCAGCAGCCCCACAGGGAGCAACAATGAGCAGTTCTTC. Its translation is CASSPTGSNNEQFF.